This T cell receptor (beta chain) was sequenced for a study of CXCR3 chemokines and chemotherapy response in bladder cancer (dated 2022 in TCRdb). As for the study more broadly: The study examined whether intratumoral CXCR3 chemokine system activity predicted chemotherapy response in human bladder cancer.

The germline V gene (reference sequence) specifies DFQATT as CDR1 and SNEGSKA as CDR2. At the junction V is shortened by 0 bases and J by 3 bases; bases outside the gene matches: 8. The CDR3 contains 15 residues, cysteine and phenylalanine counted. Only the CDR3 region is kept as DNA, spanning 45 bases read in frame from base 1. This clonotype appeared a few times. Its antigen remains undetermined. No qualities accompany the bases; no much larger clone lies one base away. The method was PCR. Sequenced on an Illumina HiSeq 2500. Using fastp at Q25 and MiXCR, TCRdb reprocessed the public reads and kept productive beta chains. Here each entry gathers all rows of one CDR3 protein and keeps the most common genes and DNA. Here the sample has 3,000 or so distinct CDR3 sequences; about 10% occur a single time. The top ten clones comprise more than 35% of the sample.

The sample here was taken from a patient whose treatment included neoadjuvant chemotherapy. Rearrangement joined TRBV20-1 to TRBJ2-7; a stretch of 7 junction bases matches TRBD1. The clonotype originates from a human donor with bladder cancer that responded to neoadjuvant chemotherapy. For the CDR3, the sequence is CSAREGDRAYYEQYF. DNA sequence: TGCAGTGCTAGAGAAGGTGACAGGGCCTACTACGAGCAGTACTTC.